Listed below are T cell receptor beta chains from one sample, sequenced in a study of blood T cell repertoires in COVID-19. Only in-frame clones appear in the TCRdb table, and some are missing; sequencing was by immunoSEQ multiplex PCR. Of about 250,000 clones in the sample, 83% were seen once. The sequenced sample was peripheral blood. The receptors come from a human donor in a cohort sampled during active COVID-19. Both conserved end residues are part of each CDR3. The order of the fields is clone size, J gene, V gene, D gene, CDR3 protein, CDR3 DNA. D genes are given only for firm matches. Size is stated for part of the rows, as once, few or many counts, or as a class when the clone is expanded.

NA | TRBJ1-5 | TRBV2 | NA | CASSEAAGYSNQPQHF | TGTGCCAGCAGTGAAGCGGCGGGTTATAGCAATCAGCCCCAGCATTTT
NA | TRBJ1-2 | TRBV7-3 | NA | CASSSTGGYGYTF | TGTGCCAGCAGCTCCACGGGGGGCTATGGCTACACCTTC
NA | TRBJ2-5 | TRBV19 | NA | CASSISRDSQETQYF | TGTGCCAGTAGTATAAGTCGAGACTCTCAAGAGACCCAGTACTTC
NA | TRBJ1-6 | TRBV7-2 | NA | CASRPDSSYNSPLHF | TGTGCCAGCAGACCAGACAGCTCCTATAATTCACCCCTCCACTTT
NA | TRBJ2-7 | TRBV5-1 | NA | CASSSSGYEQYF | TGCGCCAGCAGCTCCTCGGGGTACGAGCAGTACTTC
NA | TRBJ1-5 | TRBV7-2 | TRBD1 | CASSYRGQGNQPQHF | TGTGCCAGCAGCTACCGCGGACAGGGCAATCAGCCCCAGCATTTT
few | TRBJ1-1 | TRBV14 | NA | CASSQELETEAFF | TGTGCCAGCAGCCAAGAATTGGAGACTGAAGCTTTCTTT
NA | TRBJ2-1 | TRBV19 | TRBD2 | CASSAGTNPNEQFF | TGTGCCAGTAGTGCCGGGACTAACCCCAATGAGCAGTTCTTC
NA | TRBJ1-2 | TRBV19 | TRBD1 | CASTATGTYGYTF | TGTGCCAGTACCGCGACAGGGACTTATGGCTACACCTTC
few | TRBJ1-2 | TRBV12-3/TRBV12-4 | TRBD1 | CASSTDRAQGYTF | TGTGCCAGCAGTACCGACAGGGCCCAGGGCTACACCTTC
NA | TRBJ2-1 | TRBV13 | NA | CASSSQDRGEQFF | TGTGCCAGCAGCTCACAGGATCGGGGGGAGCAGTTCTTC
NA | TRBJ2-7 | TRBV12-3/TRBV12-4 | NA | CASSLGGEQYF | TGTGCCAGCAGTTTGGGGGGTGAGCAGTACTTC
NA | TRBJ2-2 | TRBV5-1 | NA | CASSVTGELFF | TGCGCCAGCAGCGTGACAGGCGAGCTGTTTTTT
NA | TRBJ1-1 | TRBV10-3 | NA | CAIHNSGSENTEAFF | TGTGCCATCCACAACAGCGGCAGCGAAAACACTGAAGCTTTCTTT
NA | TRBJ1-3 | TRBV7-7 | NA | CASSQGWAGSSGNTIYF | TGTGCTAGCAGCCAGGGGTGGGCAGGGAGCTCTGGAAACACCATATATTTT
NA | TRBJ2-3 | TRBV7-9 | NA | CASSLRRGATDTQYF | TGTGCCAGCAGCTTACGGAGGGGCGCAACAGATACGCAGTATTTT
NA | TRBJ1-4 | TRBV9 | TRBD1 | CASSVAPDRNEKLFF | TGTGCCAGCAGCGTAGCTCCGGACAGGAATGAAAAACTGTTTTTT
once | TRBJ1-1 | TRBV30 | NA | CAWTPHEGMNTEAFF | TGTGCCTGGACCCCACATGAGGGCATGAACACTGAAGCTTTCTTT
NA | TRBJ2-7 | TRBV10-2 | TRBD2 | CASSMTSGRNSEQYF | TGCGCCAGCAGCATGACTAGCGGGAGGAATAGCGAGCAGTACTTC
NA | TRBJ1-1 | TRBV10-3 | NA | CAISRQQAVGNEAFF | TGTGCCATCAGCCGCCAACAGGCCGTAGGGAACGAGGCTTTCTTT
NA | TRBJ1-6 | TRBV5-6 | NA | CASSGGTETSSGSPLHF | TGTGCCAGCAGCGGCGGGACCGAAACCAGCTCCGGTTCACCCCTCCACTTT
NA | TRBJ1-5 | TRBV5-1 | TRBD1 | CASSPVEGARSNQPQHF | TGCGCCAGCAGCCCGGTAGAGGGGGCGCGGAGCAATCAGCCCCAGCATTTT
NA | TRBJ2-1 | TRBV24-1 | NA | CATSDPGATYNEQFF | TGTGCCACCAGTGATCCAGGGGCCACCTACAATGAGCAGTTCTTC
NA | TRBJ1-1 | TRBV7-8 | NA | CASSPSGRLNTEAFF | TGTGCCAGCAGCCCCAGTGGCAGATTGAACACTGAAGCTTTCTTT
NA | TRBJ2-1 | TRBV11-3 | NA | CASSLGGVSYNEQFF | TGTGCCAGCAGCTTAGGGGGGGTGAGCTACAATGAGCAGTTCTTC
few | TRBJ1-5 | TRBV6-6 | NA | CASGQGKNQPQHF | TGTGCCAGCGGCCAGGGAAAGAATCAGCCCCAGCATTTT
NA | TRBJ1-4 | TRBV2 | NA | CASTLRGGHEKLFF | TGTGCCAGCACACTCAGGGGCGGTCATGAAAAACTGTTTTTT
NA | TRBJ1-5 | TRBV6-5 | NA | CASRRSGGHQPQHF | TGTGCCAGCAGGCGGAGCGGGGGTCATCAGCCCCAGCATTTT
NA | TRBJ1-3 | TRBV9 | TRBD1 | CASSATQGHGNTIYF | TGTGCCAGCAGCGCGACACAGGGGCATGGAAACACCATATATTTT
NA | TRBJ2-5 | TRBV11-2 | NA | CASSSRTPQETQYF | TGTGCCAGCAGCAGTCGGACTCCCCAAGAGACCCAGTACTTC
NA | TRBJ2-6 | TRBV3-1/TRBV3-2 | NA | CASSQAYKSVANVLTF | TGTGCCAGCAGCCAAGCTTACAAGTCTGTGGCCAACGTCCTGACTTTC